One TCR beta chain is described in this entry. Its antigen remains unidentified. Unique molecular identifiers were incorporated during preparation of the TCRbeta library. TCRdb independently ran MiXCR on the PCR reads; one entry per CDR3 protein. The sample lists fewer than 750,000 distinct CDR3 sequences, roughly 30% occurring once. This sample is drawn from a study of T-cell reconstitution after alpha-beta-depleted transplantation in children. Study findings and constraints: By one year post-transplant, T-cell counts and diversity largely arose from T cells that were newly produced.

Per germline, CDR1 MNHEY and CDR2 SVGEGT. CDR3 length: 14 amino acids. The V end lost 3 bases, the J end lost 4 bases, and 13 bases lay between the germline ends. Material: PBMCs, obtained before TCRalphabeta/CD19-depleted stem cell transplant. This chain connects TRBV6-2 or TRBV6-3 to TRBJ2-7; a possible D gene is TRBD2 (6 bases). The source is a boy younger than two with Wiskott-Aldrich syndrome, due to receive a stem cell transplant. CDR3 protein: CASSYGGADYEQYF. CDR3 nucleotides: TGTGCCAGCAGTTATGGCGGGGCCGATTACGAGCAGTACTTC.